These 10 T cell receptor beta chains were sequenced from one sample in a study of cytomegalovirus exposure and HLA in healthy donors. Researchers ran the PCR with 60 Vbeta and 13 Jbeta primers. This table comes from immunoSEQ multiplex PCR, and its TCRdb copy is limited to in-frame clones, with some not included. The table shows 130,000 or so clones, with approximately 74% occurring only once. What was sequenced was PBMCs. The receptors here all came from a male donor in good health and CMV-seronegative.

V gene TRBV5-1 combines with J gene TRBJ1-4, with D possibly matching TRBD1 (6 bases). This CDR3 contains 16 residues. Germline-derived CDR1 and CDR2 are SGHRS and YFSETQ. The V end lost 4 bases, the J end lost 9 bases, and 22 bases lay between the germline ends. The CDR3 coding sequence is TGCGCCAGCAGCCCCTCAGGGGCCCCTTTAGGAAAAAAACTGTTTTTT. Amino acid sequence: CASSPSGAPLGKKLFF.

This clone was counted a few times. CDR3 residues: CASKRGGDTGELFF. DNA for the CDR3: TGTGCCAGCAAGCGGGGCGGCGACACCGGGGAGCTGTTTTTT. This chain links TRBV2 with TRBJ2-2, with 7 bases fitting TRBD2. Germline V gene data show CDR1 as SNHLY and CDR2 as FYNNEI. CDR3 length: 14 residues. The trim removed 7 bases at V and 3 bases at J, leaving 5 bases unmatched.

This clone was picked up one time. The chain combines TRBV4-3 with TRBJ2-4; possible D gene TRBD2, 6 bases. The V end lost 3 bases, the J end lost 1 base, and 10 bases lay between the germline ends. The CDR3 totals 15 residues. The V gene's germline CDR1 is LGHNA and CDR2 YSLEER. The CDR3 coding sequence is TGCGCCAGCAGCCAGACGGGGGATGCCAAAAACATTCAGTACTTC. Translated, it gives CASSQTGDAKNIQYF.

This clone occurred a few times. The chain uses TRBV2 and TRBJ2-7; 12 bases are shared with TRBD1. The CDR3 totals 13 residues. The ends lost 8 bases at V and 2 bases at J; junction bases unmatched: 1. Germline V gene sequence: CDR1 SNHLY, CDR2 FYNNEI. CDR3 in amino acids: CASGDRGPYEQYF. The DNA of the CDR3 is TGTGCCAGCGGGGACAGGGGGCCCTACGAGCAGTACTTC. Using reference TRBV2 and TRBJ2-7 for the parts outside the CDR3, the full variable domain is EPEVTQTPSHQVTQMGQEVILRCVPISNHLYFYWYRQILGQKVEFLVSFYNNEISEKSEIFDDQFSVERPDGSNFTLKIRSTKLEDSAMYFCASGDRGPYEQYFGPGTRLTVT.

The J gene is TRBJ2-7, the V gene TRBV19; TRBD2 is a possible D gene (5 bases). This CDR3 spans 15 amino acids. The V end lost 6 bases, the J end lost 3 bases, and 18 bases lay between the germline ends. Germline CDR1 LNHDA, CDR2 SQIVND (reference sequence). This CDR3 is CASRSGRAPNYEQYF. The CDR3 DNA is TGTGCCAGTAGGTCCGGGCGGGCCCCAAACTACGAGCAGTACTTC.

The chain combines TRBV30 with TRBJ1-2, with no clear D. The germline gives CDR1 GTSNPN, CDR2 SVGIG (reference sequence). Trimming cost V 0 bases and J 4 bases, with 9 bases left between them. This CDR3 comprises 13 residues. The CDR3 loop is CAWSVPGIYGYTF. DNA for the CDR3: TGTGCCTGGAGTGTACCGGGGATCTATGGCTACACCTTC.

The rearrangement uses TRBV2 and TRBJ1-6; no clear D. Germline V gene lookup returns CDR1 SNHLY and CDR2 FYNNEI. The CDR3 runs 15 residues. Between the trimmed V and J ends, which lost 2 bases and 2 bases, there was a span of 7 bases. The CDR3 DNA follows: TGTGCCAGCAGTGAACAAGCGGCCTATAATTCACCCCTCCACTTT. Residues: CASSEQAAYNSPLHF.

This clone was picked up a small number of times. The chain joins TRBV7-8 to TRBJ1-3; D is ambiguous. Trimming stripped 1 base from V and 0 bases from J, with 4 bases between. Germline lookup yields CDR1 SGHVS and CDR2 FQNEAQ. The CDR3 totals 14 residues. CDR3 DNA: TGTGCCAGCAGCTTAGGAGACTCTGGAAACACCATATATTTT. Protein: CASSLGDSGNTIYF.

This clone was seen a few times. The gene calls are TRBV18 and TRBJ1-1; perhaps TRBD1 as D (6 bases). V was clipped by 1 base and J by 4 bases, with 10 bases between them. The CDR3 has 14 residues. Germline V gene lookup returns CDR1 KGHSH and CDR2 LQKENI. CDR3 loop: CASSPQGGTTEAFF. The CDR3 nucleotides are TGTGCCAGCTCACCACAGGGGGGGACCACTGAAGCTTTCTTT. Full variable domain (remainder filled in from reference TRBV18 and TRBJ1-1): NAGVMQNPRHLVRRRGQEARLRCSPMKGHSHVYWYRQLPEEGLKFMVYLQKENIIDESGMPKERFSAEFPKEGPSILRIQQVVRGDSAAYFCASSPQGGTTEAFFGQGTRLTVV.

The chain couples TRBV19 to TRBJ1-1; 12 nucleotides match TRBD1. The CDR3 consists of 17 residues. The germline CDR1 and CDR2 sequences are LNHDA and SQIVND (reference sequence). V was clipped by 5 bases and J by 0 bases; unmatched bases: 7. CDR3 DNA sequence: TGTGCCAGTAGTGGGACAGGGGGCAAGGACTTGAACACTGAAGCTTTCTTT. This encodes CASSGTGGKDLNTEAFF.